A selection of T cell receptor beta chains follows, all from one sample in a study of regulatory dendritic cells for organ transplantation. Their recognized antigens are unknown. The data were produced by immunoSEQ multiplex PCR, yet TCRdb's version contains in-frame clones alone and is incomplete. The data hold around 20,000 clones, with roughly 85% observed a single time. The sequenced material came from naive CD4+ T cells from blood cultured with regulatory dendritic cells. These receptors all come from a human donor in good health. Both conserved end residues are part of each CDR3. The D gene is left open where the match is weak.

D gene,V gene,J gene,CDR3 length,CDR3 DNA,CDR3 protein
TRBD1,TRBV4-1,TRBJ1-1,15,TGCGCCAGCAGCCCCCCGGACAGGCCGAACACTGAAGCTTTCTTT,CASSPPDRPNTEAFF
-,TRBV2,TRBJ1-5,14,TGTGCCAGCAGACAGTCTTATAGCAATCAGCCCCAGCATTTT,CASRQSYSNQPQHF
-,TRBV6-5,TRBJ2-3,13,TGTGCCAGCAGTACTCCAGGGGCAGATACGCAGTATTTT,CASSTPGADTQYF